The present entry profiles one T cell receptor (beta chain) with its context. The repertoire was sequenced with immunoSEQ multiplex PCR; TCRdb's copy has only in-frame clones and lacks some. Counted here are approximately 290,000 clones, just under 90% occurring once; the ten biggest clones make up 11%. This entry comes from a study of blood T cell repertoires in COVID-19. Study summary: Acute and convalescent COVID-19 specimens originated in the United States, Italy and Spain. The cDNA or gDNA used as material had been derived from T cells, B-cell-depleted T cells, or PBMCs.

Patients in Seattle were enrolled during active infection, then followed longitudinally. This CDR3 is built from 14 residues. Germline values: CDR1 MNHEY, CDR2 SMNVEV (reference sequence). V was pared by 7 bases and J by 6 bases, with 13 bases between. This rearrangement joins TRBV27 to TRBJ1-6; TRBD1 is a possible D gene (5 bases). The sequence derives from a woman aged 25 to 45 with COVID-19, enrolled during active disease. Sample: peripheral blood. The CDR3 region has the DNA TGTGCCAGCAAAAGAGGGACTCCTAATTCACCCCTCCACTTT. Translated: CASKRGTPNSPLHF.